This entry features one T cell receptor (beta chain) sequence. The data originate from a study of shared clonotypes between healthy human individuals. Across the study: Three CD4 naive, three CD4 memory, two CD8 naive and one CD8 memory plate were used per donor.

CDR3 size: 16 residues. The germline V gene has CDR1 SGHKS and CDR2 YYEKEE (reference sequence). The J segment lost 7 bases and the V segment lost 1 base, leaving 9 bases of the junction unmatched. Genomic DNA (from each subset) was split evenly across several immunoSEQ plates. Clones were read by immunoSEQ multiplex PCR, and TCRdb kept only the in-frame ones, dropping some. The profile shows 1.6 million or so clones, less than 99% of them singletons. Sequencing was performed on naive CD4+ T cells sorted from blood. Subset described: CD45RA+ positively selected. The sequence came from a young man in good health. The chain carries TRBV5-5 and TRBJ2-1; 9 bases map to TRBD2. The chain's CDR3 is CASSLLSAAGGNEQFF. CDR3 DNA: TGTGCCAGCAGCTTGTTGAGCGCGGCGGGAGGGAATGAGCAGTTCTTC.